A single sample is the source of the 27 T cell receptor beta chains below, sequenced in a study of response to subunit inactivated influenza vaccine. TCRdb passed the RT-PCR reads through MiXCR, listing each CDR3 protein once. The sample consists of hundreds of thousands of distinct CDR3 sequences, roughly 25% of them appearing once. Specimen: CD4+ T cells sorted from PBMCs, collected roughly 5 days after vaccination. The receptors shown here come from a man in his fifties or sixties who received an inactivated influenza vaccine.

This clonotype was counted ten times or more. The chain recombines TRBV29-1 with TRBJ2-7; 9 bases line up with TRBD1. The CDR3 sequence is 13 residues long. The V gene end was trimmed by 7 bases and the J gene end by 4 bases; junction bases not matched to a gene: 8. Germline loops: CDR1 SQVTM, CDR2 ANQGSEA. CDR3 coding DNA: TGCAGCGCGAAGGGGACAGGGATATACGAGCAGTACTTC. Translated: CSAKGTGIYEQYF.

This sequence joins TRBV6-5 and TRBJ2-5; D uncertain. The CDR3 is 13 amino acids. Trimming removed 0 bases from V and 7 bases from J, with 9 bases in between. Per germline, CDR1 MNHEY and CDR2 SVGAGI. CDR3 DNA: TGTGCCAGCAGTTACTCGGCTCTAGGGACCCAGTACTTC. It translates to CASSYSALGTQYF.

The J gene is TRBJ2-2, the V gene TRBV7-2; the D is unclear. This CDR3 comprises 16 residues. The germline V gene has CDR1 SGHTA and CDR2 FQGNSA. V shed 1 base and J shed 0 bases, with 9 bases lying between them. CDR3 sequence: CASSLEALTNTGELFF. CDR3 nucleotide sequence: TGTGCCAGCAGCTTAGAGGCTCTCACGAACACCGGGGAGCTGTTTTTT.

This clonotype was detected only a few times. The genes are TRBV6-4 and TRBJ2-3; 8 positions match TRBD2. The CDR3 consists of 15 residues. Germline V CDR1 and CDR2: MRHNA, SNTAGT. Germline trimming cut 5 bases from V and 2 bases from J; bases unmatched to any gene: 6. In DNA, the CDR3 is TGTGCCAGCAGTATGGGACTAGGATCCACAGATACGCAGTATTTT. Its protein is CASSMGLGSTDTQYF.

In DNA, the CDR3 is TGCGCCAGTCAACAGGCCTCCTATGGAGGCGAGCAGTACTTC. Translation: CASQQASYGGEQYF. The chain is built from TRBV23-1 and TRBJ2-7; either TRBD1 or TRBD2 may fit D (5 bases each). TRBV23-1 is designated an ORF whose function remains uncertain. Trimming left V 9 bases short and J 6 bases short, with 21 bases between. The CDR3 is made up of 14 amino acids.

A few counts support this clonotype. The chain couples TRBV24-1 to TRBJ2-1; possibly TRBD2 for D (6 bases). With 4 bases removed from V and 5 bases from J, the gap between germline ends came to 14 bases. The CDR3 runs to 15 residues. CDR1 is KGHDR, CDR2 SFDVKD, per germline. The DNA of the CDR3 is TGTGCCACCAGTGAACGGGGGTTCCCCCACAATGAGCAGTTCTTC. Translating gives CATSERGFPHNEQFF.

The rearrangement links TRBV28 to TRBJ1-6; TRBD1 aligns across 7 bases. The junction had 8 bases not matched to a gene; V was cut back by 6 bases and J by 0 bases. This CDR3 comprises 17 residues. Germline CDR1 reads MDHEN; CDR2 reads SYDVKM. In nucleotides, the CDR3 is TGTGCCAGCAGCTCGGGACAGCAGAGCTCCTATAATTCACCCCTCCACTTT. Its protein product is CASSSGQQSSYNSPLHF.

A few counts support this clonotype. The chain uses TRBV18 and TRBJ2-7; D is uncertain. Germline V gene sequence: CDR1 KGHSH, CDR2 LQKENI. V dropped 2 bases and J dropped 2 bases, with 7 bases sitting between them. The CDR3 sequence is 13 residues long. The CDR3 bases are TGTGCCAGCTCACCAGATAACGCCTACGAGCAGTACTTC. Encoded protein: CASSPDNAYEQYF.

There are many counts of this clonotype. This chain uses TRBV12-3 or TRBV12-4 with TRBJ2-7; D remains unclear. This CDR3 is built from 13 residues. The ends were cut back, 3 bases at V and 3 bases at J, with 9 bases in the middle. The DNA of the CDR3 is TGTGCCAGCAGTTTCTACGGTAACTACGAGCAGTACTTC. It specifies CASSFYGNYEQYF.

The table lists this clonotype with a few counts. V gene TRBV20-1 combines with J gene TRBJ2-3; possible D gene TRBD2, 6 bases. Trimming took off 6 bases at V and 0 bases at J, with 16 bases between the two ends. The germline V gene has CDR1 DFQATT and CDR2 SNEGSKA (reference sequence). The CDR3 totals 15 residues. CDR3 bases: TGCAGTGCCCCGAGACTAGTACGGAGCACAGATACGCAGTATTTT. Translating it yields CSAPRLVRSTDTQYF.

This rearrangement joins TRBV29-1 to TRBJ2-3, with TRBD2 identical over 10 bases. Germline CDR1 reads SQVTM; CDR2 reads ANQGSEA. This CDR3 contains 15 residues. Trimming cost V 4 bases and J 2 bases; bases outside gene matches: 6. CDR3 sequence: CSVGPSGSITDTQYF. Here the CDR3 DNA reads TGCAGCGTTGGCCCTAGCGGGAGTATCACAGATACGCAGTATTTT.

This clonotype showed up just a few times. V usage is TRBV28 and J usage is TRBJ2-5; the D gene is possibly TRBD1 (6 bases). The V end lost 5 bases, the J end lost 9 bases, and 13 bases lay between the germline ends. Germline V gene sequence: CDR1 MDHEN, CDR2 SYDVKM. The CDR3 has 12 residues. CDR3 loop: CASSLIEGAQYF. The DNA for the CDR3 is TGTGCCAGCAGTCTCATAGAGGGGGCCCAGTACTTC.

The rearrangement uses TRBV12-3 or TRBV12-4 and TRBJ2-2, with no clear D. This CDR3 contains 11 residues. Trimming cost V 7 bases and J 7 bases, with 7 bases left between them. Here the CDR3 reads CASIIYGELFF. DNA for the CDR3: TGTGCCAGCATTATTTACGGGGAGCTGTTTTTT.

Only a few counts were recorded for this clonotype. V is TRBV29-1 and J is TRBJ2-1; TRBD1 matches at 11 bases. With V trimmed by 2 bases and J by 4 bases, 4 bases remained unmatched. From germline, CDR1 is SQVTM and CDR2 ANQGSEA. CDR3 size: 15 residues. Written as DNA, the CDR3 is TGCAGCGTTGAAAGGGGACAGGGGGATTACAATGAGCAGTTCTTC. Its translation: CSVERGQGDYNEQFF.

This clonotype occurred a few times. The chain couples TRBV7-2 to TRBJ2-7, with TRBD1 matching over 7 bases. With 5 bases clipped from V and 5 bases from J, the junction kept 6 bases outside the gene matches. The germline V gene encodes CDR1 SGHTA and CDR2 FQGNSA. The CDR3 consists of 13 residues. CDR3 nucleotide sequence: TGTGCCAGCAGCATCACAGGGGACCACGAGCAGTACTTC. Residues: CASSITGDHEQYF.

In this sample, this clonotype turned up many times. The DNA of the CDR3 is TGTGCCATCGAAACACCGGGACAAGACCCAAGAATGTTCTTC. Residues: CAIETPGQDPRMFF. The chain recombines TRBV10-3 with TRBJ2-1, with D possibly TRBD1 on 6 matching bases. This CDR3 is 14 amino acids long. V lost 8 bases and J lost 15, with 26 bases in between. The germline CDR1 and CDR2 sequences are ENHRY and SYGVKD.

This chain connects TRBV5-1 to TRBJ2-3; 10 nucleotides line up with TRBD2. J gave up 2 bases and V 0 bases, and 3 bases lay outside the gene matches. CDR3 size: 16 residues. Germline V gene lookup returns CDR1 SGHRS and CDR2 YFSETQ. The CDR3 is CASSLEGLANTDTQYF. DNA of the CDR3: TGCGCCAGCAGCTTGGAGGGACTAGCGAACACAGATACGCAGTATTTT.

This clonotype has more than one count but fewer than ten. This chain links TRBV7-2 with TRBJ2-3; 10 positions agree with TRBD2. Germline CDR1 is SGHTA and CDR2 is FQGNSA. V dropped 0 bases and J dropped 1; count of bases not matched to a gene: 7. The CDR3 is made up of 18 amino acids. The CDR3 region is CASSLARLAGGRTDTQYF. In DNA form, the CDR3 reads TGTGCCAGCAGCTTAGCAAGATTAGCGGGAGGACGCACAGATACGCAGTATTTT.

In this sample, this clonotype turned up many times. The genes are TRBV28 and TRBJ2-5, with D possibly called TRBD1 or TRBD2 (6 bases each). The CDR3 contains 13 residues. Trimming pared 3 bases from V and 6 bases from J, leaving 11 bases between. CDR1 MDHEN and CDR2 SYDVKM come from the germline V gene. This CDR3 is CASSFSGGQTQYF. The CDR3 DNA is TGTGCCAGCAGTTTTAGTGGGGGGCAGACCCAGTACTTC.

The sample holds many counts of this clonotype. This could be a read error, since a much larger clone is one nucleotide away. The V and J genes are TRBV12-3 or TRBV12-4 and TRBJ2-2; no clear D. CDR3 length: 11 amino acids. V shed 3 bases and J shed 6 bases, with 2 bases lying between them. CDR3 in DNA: TGTGCCAGCAGTTTCCCCGGGGAGCTGTTTTTT. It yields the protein CASSFPGELFF.

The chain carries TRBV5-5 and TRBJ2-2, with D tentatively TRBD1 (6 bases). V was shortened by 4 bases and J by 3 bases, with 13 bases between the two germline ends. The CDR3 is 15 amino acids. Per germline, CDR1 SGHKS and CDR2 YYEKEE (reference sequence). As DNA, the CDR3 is TGTGCCAGCAGCCCATACAGGGCTCACACCGGGGAGCTGTTTTTT. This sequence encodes CASSPYRAHTGELFF.

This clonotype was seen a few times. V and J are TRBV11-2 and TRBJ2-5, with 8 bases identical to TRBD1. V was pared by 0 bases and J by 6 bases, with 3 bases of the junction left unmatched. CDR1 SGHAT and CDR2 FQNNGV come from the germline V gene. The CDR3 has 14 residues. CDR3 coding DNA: TGTGCCAGCAGCTTAGAACCAGGGGGCAAGACCCAGTACTTC. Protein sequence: CASSLEPGGKTQYF. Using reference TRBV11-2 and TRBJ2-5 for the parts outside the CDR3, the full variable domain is EAGVAQSPRYKIIEKRQSVAFWCNPISGHATLYWYQQILGQGPKLLIQFQNNGVVDDSQLPKDRFSAERLKGVDSTLKIQPAKLEDSAVYLCASSLEPGGKTQYFGPGTRLLVL.

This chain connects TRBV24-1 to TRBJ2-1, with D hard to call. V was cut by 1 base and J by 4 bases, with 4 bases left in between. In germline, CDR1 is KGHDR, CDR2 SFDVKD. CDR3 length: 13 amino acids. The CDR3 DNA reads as TGTGCCACCAGTGATTTAAATTACAATGAGCAGTTCTTC. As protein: CATSDLNYNEQFF.

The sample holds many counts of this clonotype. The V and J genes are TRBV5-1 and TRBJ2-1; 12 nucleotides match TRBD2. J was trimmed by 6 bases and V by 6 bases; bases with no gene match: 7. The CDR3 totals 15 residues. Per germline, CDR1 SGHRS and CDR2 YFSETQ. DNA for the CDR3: TGCGCCAGCACCTCTAGCGGGGGGGCCTTCAATGAGCAGTTCTTC. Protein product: CASTSSGGAFNEQFF.

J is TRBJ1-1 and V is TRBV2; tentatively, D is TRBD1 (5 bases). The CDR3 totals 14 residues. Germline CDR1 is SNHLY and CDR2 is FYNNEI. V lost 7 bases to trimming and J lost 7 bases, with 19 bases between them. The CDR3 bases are TGTGCCAGCATTTTTGGGGGGTCGCCGGGTGAAGCTTTCTTT. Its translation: CASIFGGSPGEAFF.

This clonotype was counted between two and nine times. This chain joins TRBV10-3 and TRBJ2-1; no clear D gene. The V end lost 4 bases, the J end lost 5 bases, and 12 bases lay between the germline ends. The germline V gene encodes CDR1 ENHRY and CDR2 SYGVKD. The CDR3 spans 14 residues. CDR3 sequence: CAISGPEFNNEQFF. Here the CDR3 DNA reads TGTGCCATCAGTGGACCCGAGTTTAACAATGAGCAGTTCTTC.

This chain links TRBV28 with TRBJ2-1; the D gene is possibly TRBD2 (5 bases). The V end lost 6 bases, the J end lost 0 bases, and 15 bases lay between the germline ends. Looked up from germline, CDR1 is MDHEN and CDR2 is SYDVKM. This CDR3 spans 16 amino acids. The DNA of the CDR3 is TGTGCCAGCAGCGCCCCGCCGGGGAGCTCCTACAATGAGCAGTTCTTC. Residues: CASSAPPGSSYNEQFF.